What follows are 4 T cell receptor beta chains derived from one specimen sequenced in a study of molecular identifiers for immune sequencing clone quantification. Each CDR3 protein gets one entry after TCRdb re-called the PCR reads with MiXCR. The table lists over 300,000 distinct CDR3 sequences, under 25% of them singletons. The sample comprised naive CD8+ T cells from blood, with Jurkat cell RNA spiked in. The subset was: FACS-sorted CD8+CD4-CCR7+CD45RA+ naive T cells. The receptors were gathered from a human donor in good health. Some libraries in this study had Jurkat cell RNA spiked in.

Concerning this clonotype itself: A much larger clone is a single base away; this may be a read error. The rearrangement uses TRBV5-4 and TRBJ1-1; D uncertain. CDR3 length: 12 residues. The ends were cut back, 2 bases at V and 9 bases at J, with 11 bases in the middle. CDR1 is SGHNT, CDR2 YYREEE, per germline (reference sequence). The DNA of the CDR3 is TGTGCCAGCAGCTTCGGAGAAACTAAAGCTTTCTTT. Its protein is CASSFGETKAFF.

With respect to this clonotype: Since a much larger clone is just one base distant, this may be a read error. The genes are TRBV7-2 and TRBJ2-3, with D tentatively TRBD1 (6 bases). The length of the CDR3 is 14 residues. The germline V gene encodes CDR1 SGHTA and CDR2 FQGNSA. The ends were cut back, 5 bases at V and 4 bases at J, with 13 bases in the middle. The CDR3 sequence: CASSRPGQADTQYF. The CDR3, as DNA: TGTGCCAGCAGCAGGCCGGGACAAGCAGATACGCAGTATTTT.

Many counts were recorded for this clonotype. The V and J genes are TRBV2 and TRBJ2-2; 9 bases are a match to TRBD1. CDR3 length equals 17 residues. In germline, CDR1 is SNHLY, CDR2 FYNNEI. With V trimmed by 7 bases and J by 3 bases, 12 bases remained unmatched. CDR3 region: CASKEIGTGHDTGELFF. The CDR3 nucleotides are TGTGCCAGCAAAGAGATAGGGACAGGGCACGACACCGGGGAGCTGTTTTTT.

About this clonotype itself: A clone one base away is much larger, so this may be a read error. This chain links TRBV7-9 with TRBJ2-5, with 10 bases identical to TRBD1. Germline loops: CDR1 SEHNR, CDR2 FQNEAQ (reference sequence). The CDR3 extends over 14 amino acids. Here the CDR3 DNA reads TGTGCCAGCAGCACCGACAGGGGGCAAGAGGCCCAGTACTTC. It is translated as CASSTDRGQEAQYF.